Listed below are T cell receptor beta chains from one sample, sequenced in a study of T cells in Graves' hyperthyroidism and ophthalmopathy. MiXCR, run by TCRdb on the multiplex PCR reads, gives a single entry per CDR3 protein. This table has approximately 700,000 distinct CDR3 sequences, about 17% appearing once. Sample: blood. Every receptor here comes from a man between 18 and 29 years old with Graves' hyperthyroidism. CDR3s include the opening cysteine and the closing phenylalanine or tryptophan. D genes are given only for firm matches. Size is stated for part of the rows, as once, few or many counts, or as a class when the clone is expanded.

>many|TRBD2|TRBJ2-3|TRBV28
TGTGCCAGCAGTGACCGGGGCGGGGGACGCACAGATACGCAGTATTTT
CASSDRGGGRTDTQYF
>few|-|TRBJ2-7|TRBV28
TGTGCCAGCAGTTTAATCGAGCCCTCCTACGAGCAGTACTTC
CASSLIEPSYEQYF
>-|TRBD2|TRBJ2-2|TRBV11-2
TGTGCCAGCAGCTCCCCCCGGGGCGGGAGGGGAGTCGGGGAGCTGTTTTTT
CASSSPRGGRGVGELFF
>many|TRBD1|TRBJ1-2|TRBV7-2
TGTGCCAGCAGCCCAGACAGGGGTCTAAGCTATGGCTACACCTTC
CASSPDRGLSYGYTF
>-|-|TRBJ2-1|TRBV6-2/TRBV6-3
TGTACCAGCAGCGTTACTAGTTTCGGTGAGCAGTTCTTC
CTSSVTSFGEQFF
>many|TRBD1|TRBJ1-1|TRBV5-1
TGCGCCAGCAGCACCGAGGGACAGGGCTTCACTGAAGCTTTCTTT
CASSTEGQGFTEAFF
>few|-|TRBJ2-7|TRBV25-1
TGTGCCAGCAGTGAATTTGCGGCTTACGAGCAGTACTTC
CASSEFAAYEQYF
>many|-|TRBJ2-7|TRBV12-3/TRBV12-4
TGTGCCAGCAGTTTGGTTCCCCTGCTCGAGCAGTACTTC
CASSLVPLLEQYF
>-|TRBD1|TRBJ1-2|TRBV4-1
TGCGCCAGCAGCAAGACAGGGCTGGGCGGCTACACCTTC
CASSKTGLGGYTF
>-|TRBD1|TRBJ1-1|TRBV5-1
TGCGCCAGCAGAGGACAGGAGAACACTGAAGCTTTCTTT
CASRGQENTEAFF
>few|-|TRBJ1-4|TRBV6-2/TRBV6-3
TGTGCCAGCAGTCTGCTGAGGACAGTGAATGAAAAACTGTTTTTT
CASSLLRTVNEKLFF
>many|TRBD2|TRBJ2-1|TRBV10-3
TGTGCCATCAAAGCGGGAGCCTTGGGGAATGAGCAGTTCTTC
CAIKAGALGNEQFF
>once|TRBD1|TRBJ2-2|TRBV6-2/TRBV6-3
TGTGCCAGCAGTTACTCGGAACCCGGCTTACAGGGGGGAAGGATCGGGGAGCTGTTTTTT
CASSYSEPGLQGGRIGELFF
>few|TRBD1|TRBJ1-5|TRBV6-2/TRBV6-3
TGTGCCAGCAAAGCGGACAGGGGCTCCAATCAGCCCCAGCATTTT
CASKADRGSNQPQHF
>many|-|TRBJ2-1|TRBV6-1
TGTGCCAGCACCCTCAGGGGTGAGCAGTTCTTC
CASTLRGEQFF
>-|-|TRBJ1-5|TRBV12-3/TRBV12-4
TGTGCCAGCAGTTTTCCAGGGGATAGCAATCAGCCCCAGCATTTT
CASSFPGDSNQPQHF
>few|-|TRBJ2-2|TRBV9
TGTGCCAGCAGCGTAGGGGGCAACACCGGGGAGCTGTTTTTT
CASSVGGNTGELFF
>many|-|TRBJ2-4|TRBV11-3
TGTGCCAGCAGCTTTGAAGCCAAAAACATTCAGTACTTC
CASSFEAKNIQYF
>few|-|TRBJ2-7|TRBV5-6
TGTGCCAGCAGCTCCCGGACACCCTACGAGCAGTACTTC
CASSSRTPYEQYF
>many|-|TRBJ2-3|TRBV18
TGTGCCAGCTCACCAGGGCCCTGGAAGGGCACAGATACGCAGTATTTT
CASSPGPWKGTDTQYF
>few|-|TRBJ2-3|TRBV20-1
TGCAGTGCTAGAGATCCCCAGCGCACAGATACGCAGTATTTT
CSARDPQRTDTQYF
>few|-|TRBJ1-1|TRBV19
TGTGCCAGTAGGATCCGGCAGGGTGACACTGAAGCTTTCTTT
CASRIRQGDTEAFF
>few|-|TRBJ1-1|TRBV27
TGTGCCAGCAGTTCGCGCCCTTTGAGACAGATGAACACTGAAGCTTTCTTT
CASSSRPLRQMNTEAFF
>many|TRBD2|TRBJ2-7|TRBV12-3/TRBV12-4
TGTGCCAGCAGGAGACCTGGGGGGGACTACGAGCAGTACTTC
CASRRPGGDYEQYF
>few|TRBD1|TRBJ1-2|TRBV6-1
TGTGCCAGCACTCGGGACAGGGACGGAGGCTACACCTTC
CASTRDRDGGYTF
>many|-|TRBJ2-1|TRBV2
TGTGCCAGCAGTGAAGGTGGGCTAAATGAGCAGTTCTTC
CASSEGGLNEQFF
>many|-|TRBJ2-7|TRBV11-1
TGTGCCAGCAGCTCCTACGGAAGGAGCTCCTACGAGCAGTACTTC
CASSSYGRSSYEQYF
>-|TRBD1|TRBJ1-2|TRBV5-1
TGCGCCAGCAGCGTACTGACAGGGGTCGGTGGCTACACCTTC
CASSVLTGVGGYTF
>few|-|TRBJ1-5|TRBV27
TGTGCCAGCAGTAAAAGGGGCAATCAGCCCCAGCATTTT
CASSKRGNQPQHF
>many|-|TRBJ2-3|TRBV20-1
TGCAGTGCTCCGAATCAGGGGGGTAGCACAGATACGCAGTATTTT
CSAPNQGGSTDTQYF
>-|-|TRBJ1-3|TRBV29-1
TGCAGCGCAGTAGACGGAAACACCATATATTTT
CSAVDGNTIYF
>few|-|TRBJ2-5|TRBV25-1
TGTGCCAGCAGTGAATTGTCGGGGGGCGGCGGAGAGACCCAGTACTTC
CASSELSGGGGETQYF
>few|TRBD1|TRBJ2-7|TRBV5-6
TGTGCCAGCAGCTTAAAGGTCGGGACAGGGATGGACGAGCAGTACTTC
CASSLKVGTGMDEQYF
>many|-|TRBJ1-1|TRBV10-3
TGTGCCATCACTTTGGGACAGAACACTGAAGCTTTCTTT
CAITLGQNTEAFF
>few|-|TRBJ1-1|TRBV14
TGTGCCAGCGGCGTAGAGTTGAACACTGAAGCTTTCTTT
CASGVELNTEAFF
>few|TRBD2|TRBJ2-3|TRBV20-1
TGCAGTGCTAGAGACTCTAGCGGGAGGGCCGTAAATACGCAGTATTTT
CSARDSSGRAVNTQYF
>-|TRBD1|TRBJ1-1|TRBV30
TGTGCCTGGAATGGACAGGGGGGCACTGAAGCTTTCTTT
CAWNGQGGTEAFF
>many|TRBD2|TRBJ2-1|TRBV20-1
TGCAGTGCTACCCGCGCCAGCGGGAGAGGCGATGAGCAGTTCTTC
CSATRASGRGDEQFF
>many|TRBD1|TRBJ2-1|TRBV28
TGTGCCAGCAGTGTAGGGGGCAGTTCGAGTCTTGAGCAGTTCTTC
CASSVGGSSSLEQFF
>-|-|TRBJ1-2|TRBV12-3/TRBV12-4
TGTGCCAGCAGGTACGGGGGGCTCAGCTATGGCTACACCTTC
CASRYGGLSYGYTF
>-|-|TRBJ2-5|TRBV9
TGTGCCAGCAGCGTAGGAGGAGGACCGGGGGAGACCCAGTACTTC
CASSVGGGPGETQYF
>many|TRBD2|TRBJ2-3|TRBV20-1
TGCAGTGCTAGAGACGGCGGGAGCCTGGATACGCAGTATTTT
CSARDGGSLDTQYF
>many|TRBD1|TRBJ2-1|TRBV28
TGTGCCAGCAGTCCCGGGACAGGGCAGAGTGAGCAGTTCTTC
CASSPGTGQSEQFF
>many|-|TRBJ2-1|TRBV27
TGTGCCAGCAGTTTGGGCCTCAAGGTGGGCAATGAGCAGTTCTTC
CASSLGLKVGNEQFF
>few|-|TRBJ1-1|TRBV4-3
TGCGCCAGCAGCCAAGATTCGGGGTCGGGGACTGAAGCTTTCTTT
CASSQDSGSGTEAFF
>many|-|TRBJ2-1|TRBV6-1
TGTGCCAGCAGAGGTCCCAACAATGAGCAGTTCTTC
CASRGPNNEQFF
>-|TRBD2|TRBJ2-7|TRBV6-2/TRBV6-3
TGTGCCAGCAGCCCAGTGGGGGAGGGCCGGCACGAGCAGTACTTC
CASSPVGEGRHEQYF
>many|-|TRBJ2-3|TRBV7-9
TGTGCCAACCAGCTGGCTAGCACAGATACGCAGTATTTT
CANQLASTDTQYF
>few|-|TRBJ2-7|TRBV5-1
TGCGCCAGCAGCTTGGGGGCAGGGTCAGAGGAGCAGTACTTC
CASSLGAGSEEQYF
>many|TRBD2|TRBJ2-3|TRBV3-1
TGTGCCAGCAGCCAAGCGGTGGCGGGAGTTACGCAGTATTTT
CASSQAVAGVTQYF
>few|TRBD2|TRBJ2-2|TRBV10-3
TGTGCCATCAGCGGGAGTAGCGGGGTCGCCGCCACCGGGGAGCTGTTTTTT
CAISGSSGVAATGELFF
>few|-|TRBJ1-4|TRBV4-1
TGCGCCAGCAGCCAAGGTAGGACATCGAATGAAAAACTGTTTTTT
CASSQGRTSNEKLFF
>-|TRBD2|TRBJ2-5|TRBV20-1
TGCAGTGTTAGCGGGGTGGGGGCGACGTACCAAGAGACCCAGTACTTC
CSVSGVGATYQETQYF